Ten or more counts support the clone carrying this T cell receptor (beta chain). Its matching antigen is unknown. Trimming left V 5 bases short and J 3 bases short, with 16 bases between. The CDR3 covers 15 residues. Germline loops: CDR1 MDHEN, CDR2 SYDVKM. The source of the sample is a study of regulatory T cells in long-lasting Graves disease. Regarding the study as a whole: Gene preferences differed: TRBV28, TRBJ1-2, TRBJ2-5 in persistent cases.

Time point noted: persistent/refractory GD, antithyroid drugs over 5 years with positive TRAb. Researchers made the TCR library from RNA that was extracted from PBMCs. Doctors identified Graves' disease using the American Thyroid Association guidelines. Both iRepertoire HTBI primers and Arm-PCR of CDR3 regions were used to build the TCR beta libraries. One entry per CDR3 protein, called by TCRdb with MiXCR from the multiplex PCR reads. This sample yields approximately 380,000 distinct CDR3 sequences, of which less than 25% are seen a single time; less than 25% belongs to the top ten. The source material was peripheral blood mononuclear cells (PBMCs), sampled when the disease was refractory, from a patient treated with antithyroid drugs. The chain is built from TRBV28 and TRBJ2-5, with D possibly TRBD2 on 6 matching bases. The receptor comes from a female donor with Graves disease. The CDR3 region has the DNA TGTGCCAGCAGTCCCAGCGGCGGGACCAAAGAGACCCAGTACTTC. It specifies CASSPSGGTKETQYF.